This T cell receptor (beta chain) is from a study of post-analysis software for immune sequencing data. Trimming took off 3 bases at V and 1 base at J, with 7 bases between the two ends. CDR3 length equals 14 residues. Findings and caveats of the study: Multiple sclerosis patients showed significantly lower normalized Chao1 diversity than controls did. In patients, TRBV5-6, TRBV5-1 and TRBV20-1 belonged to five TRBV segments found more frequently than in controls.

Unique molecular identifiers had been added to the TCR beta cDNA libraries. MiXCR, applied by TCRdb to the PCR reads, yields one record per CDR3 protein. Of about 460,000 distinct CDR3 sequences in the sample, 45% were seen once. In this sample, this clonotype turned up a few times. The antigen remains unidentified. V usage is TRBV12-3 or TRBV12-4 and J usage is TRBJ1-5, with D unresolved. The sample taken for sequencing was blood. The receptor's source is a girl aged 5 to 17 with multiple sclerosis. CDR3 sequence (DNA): TGTGCCAGCAGTTTTGCCCGGAGCAATCAGCCCCAGCATTTT. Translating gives CASSFARSNQPQHF.